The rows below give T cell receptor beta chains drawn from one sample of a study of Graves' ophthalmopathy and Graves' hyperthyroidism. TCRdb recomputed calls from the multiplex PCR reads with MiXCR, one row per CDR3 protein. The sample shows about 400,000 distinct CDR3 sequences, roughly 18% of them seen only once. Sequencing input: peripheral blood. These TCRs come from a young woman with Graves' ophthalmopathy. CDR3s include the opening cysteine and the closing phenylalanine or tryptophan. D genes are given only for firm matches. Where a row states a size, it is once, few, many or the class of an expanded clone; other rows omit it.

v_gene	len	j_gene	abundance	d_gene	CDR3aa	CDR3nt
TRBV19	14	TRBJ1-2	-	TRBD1	CASSPDRVGHGYTF	TGTGCCAGTAGTCCGGACAGGGTCGGACATGGCTACACCTTC
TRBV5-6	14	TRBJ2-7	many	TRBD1	CASSLAPGGNEQYF	TGTGCCAGCAGCTTGGCCCCAGGGGGCAACGAGCAGTACTTC
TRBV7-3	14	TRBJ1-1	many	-	CASSLTSQGTEAFF	TGTGCCAGCAGCCTCACCTCACAGGGAACTGAAGCTTTCTTT
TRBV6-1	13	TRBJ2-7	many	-	CASSARSAYEQYF	TGTGCCAGCAGTGCGAGGAGCGCCTACGAGCAGTACTTC
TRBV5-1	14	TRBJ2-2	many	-	CASSSGLLVWELFF	TGCGCCAGCAGCTCGGGACTCCTAGTGTGGGAGCTGTTTTTT
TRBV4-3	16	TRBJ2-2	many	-	CASSQARGPNTGELFF	TGCGCCAGCAGCCAAGCGCGGGGGCCGAACACCGGGGAGCTGTTTTTT
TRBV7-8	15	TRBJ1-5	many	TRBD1	CASSEGTGGRTPQHF	TGTGCCAGCAGCGAAGGGACAGGGGGACGGACGCCCCAGCATTTT
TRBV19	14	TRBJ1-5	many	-	CASSIGGSLAPQHF	TGTGCCAGTAGTATTGGGGGCAGCCTGGCGCCCCAGCATTTT
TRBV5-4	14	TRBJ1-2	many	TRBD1	CASSLGQGAIGYTF	TGTGCCAGCAGCTTGGGTCAGGGGGCGATCGGCTACACCTTC
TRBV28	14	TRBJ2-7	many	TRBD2	CASGTSGRLYEQYF	TGTGCCAGCGGTACTAGCGGGAGACTCTACGAGCAGTACTTC
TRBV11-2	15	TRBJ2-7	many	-	CASRLGKRALYEQYF	TGTGCCAGCAGACTAGGAAAGCGGGCGCTCTACGAGCAGTACTTC
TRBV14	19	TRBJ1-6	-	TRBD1	CASSHESGTGESYNSPLHF	TGTGCCAGCAGCCATGAGTCCGGGACAGGGGAATCCTATAATTCACCCCTCCACTTT
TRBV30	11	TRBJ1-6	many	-	CAWETGSHLHF	TGTGCCTGGGAGACAGGTTCACACCTCCACTTT
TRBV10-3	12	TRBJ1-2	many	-	CAISLYRDGYTF	TGTGCCATCAGCCTCTACAGGGATGGCTACACCTTC
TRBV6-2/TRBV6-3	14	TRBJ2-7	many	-	CASTDSGTLYEQYF	TGTGCCAGCACTGACTCCGGGACTCTTTACGAGCAGTACTTC
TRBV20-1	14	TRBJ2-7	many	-	CSARPPTSSYEQYF	TGCAGTGCTAGGCCCCCGACCAGCTCCTACGAGCAGTACTTC
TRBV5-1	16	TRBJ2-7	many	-	CASSRGHAVSSYEQYF	TGCGCCAGCAGCCGGGGCCACGCGGTTAGCTCCTACGAGCAGTACTTC
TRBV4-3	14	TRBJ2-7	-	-	CASSQAGGGGEQYF	TGCGCCAGCAGCCAAGCCGGTGGGGGAGGCGAGCAGTACTTC
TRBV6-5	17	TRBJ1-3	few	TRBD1	CASSSTGQGPSGNTIYF	TGTGCCAGCAGTTCTACGGGACAGGGCCCGTCTGGAAACACCATATATTTT
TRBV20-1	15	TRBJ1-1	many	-	CSAREGSLGNTEAFF	TGCAGTGCTAGAGAAGGCTCCTTGGGGAACACTGAAGCTTTCTTT
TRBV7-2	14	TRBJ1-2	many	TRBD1	CASRIRDRLYGYTF	TGTGCCAGCCGTATCCGGGACAGGCTCTATGGCTACACCTTC
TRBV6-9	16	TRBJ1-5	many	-	CASSYVAREGNQPQHF	TGTGCCAGCAGTTATGTCGCCCGGGAGGGCAATCAGCCCCAGCATTTT
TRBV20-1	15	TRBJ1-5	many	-	CSAPSALRNNQPQHF	TGCAGTGCCCCGTCCGCCCTCAGGAACAATCAGCCCCAGCATTTT
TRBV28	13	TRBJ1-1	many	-	CASSPRGLTEAFF	TGTGCCAGCAGTCCCCGAGGGCTCACTGAAGCTTTCTTT
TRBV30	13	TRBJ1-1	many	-	CAWSVGQTTEAFF	TGTGCCTGGAGTGTCGGACAGACCACTGAAGCTTTCTTT
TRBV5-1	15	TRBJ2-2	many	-	CASSLEGRDTGELFF	TGCGCCAGCAGCTTGGAGGGCAGGGACACCGGGGAGCTGTTTTTT
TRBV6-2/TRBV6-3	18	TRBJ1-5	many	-	CASSYFSPQGLSNQPQHF	TGTGCCAGCAGTTACTTCTCCCCCCAGGGACTTAGCAATCAGCCCCAGCATTTT
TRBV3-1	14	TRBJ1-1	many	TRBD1	CASSLRDRETEAFF	TGTGCCAGCAGCCTTCGGGACAGGGAAACTGAAGCTTTCTTT
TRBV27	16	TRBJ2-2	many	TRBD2	CASSLGGGGDTGELFF	TGTGCCAGCAGTTTAGGCGGGGGGGGTGACACCGGGGAGCTGTTTTTT
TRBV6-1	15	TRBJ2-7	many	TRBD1	CASSVSGTGHNEQYF	TGTGCCAGCAGTGTCTCCGGGACAGGGCATAACGAGCAGTACTTC
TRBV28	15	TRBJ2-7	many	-	CASRTTGRGPYEQYF	TGTGCCAGCAGGACGACAGGGAGGGGACCCTACGAGCAGTACTTC
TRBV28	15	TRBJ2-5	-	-	CASSPTTGGAETQYF	TGTGCCAGCAGTCCCACAACCGGGGGCGCGGAGACCCAGTACTTC
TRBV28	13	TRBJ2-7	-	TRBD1	CASKGTENYEQYF	TGTGCCAGCAAAGGGACAGAGAACTACGAGCAGTACTTC
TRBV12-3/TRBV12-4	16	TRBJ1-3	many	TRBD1	CASSLLPGQPGNTIYF	TGTGCCAGCAGTTTATTACCGGGACAGCCTGGAAACACCATATATTTT
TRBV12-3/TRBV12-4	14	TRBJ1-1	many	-	CASSPPTGLTEAFF	TGTGCCAGCAGCCCCCCTACGGGGCTCACTGAAGCTTTCTTT
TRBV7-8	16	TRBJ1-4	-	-	CASSLAGGRANEKLFF	TGTGCCAGCAGCTTAGCGGGGGGGCGGGCTAATGAAAAACTGTTTTTT
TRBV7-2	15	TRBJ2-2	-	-	CASSYPGEQFGELFF	TGTGCCAGCAGCTACCCGGGGGAGCAGTTCGGGGAGCTGTTTTTT
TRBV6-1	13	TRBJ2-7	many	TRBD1	CASRETGNYEQYF	TGTGCCAGCAGGGAGACAGGGAACTACGAGCAGTACTTC
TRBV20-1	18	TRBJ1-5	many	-	CSVPTAGAAVYSNQPQHF	TGCAGTGTTCCGACGGCAGGGGCCGCTGTCTATAGCAATCAGCCCCAGCATTTT
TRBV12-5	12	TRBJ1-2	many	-	CASGLGSYGYTF	TGTGCTAGTGGTTTGGGGTCCTATGGCTACACCTTC
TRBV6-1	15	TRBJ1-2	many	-	CASRGAQGINYGYTF	TGTGCCAGCAGGGGTGCACAGGGAATTAACTATGGCTACACCTTC
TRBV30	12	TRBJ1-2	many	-	CASQAAGYGYTF	TGTGCCTCACAGGCGGCGGGCTATGGCTACACCTTC
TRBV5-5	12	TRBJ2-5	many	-	CASSSGQGTQYF	TGTGCCAGCAGCTCCGGGCAGGGAACCCAGTACTTC
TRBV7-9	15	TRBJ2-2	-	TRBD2	CASSFSGSITGELFF	TGTGCCAGCAGCTTCAGCGGGAGCATCACCGGGGAGCTGTTTTTT
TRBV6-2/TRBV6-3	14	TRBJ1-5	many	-	CASSYYRGNQPQHF	TGTGCCAGCAGTTACTACAGGGGCAATCAGCCCCAGCATTTT
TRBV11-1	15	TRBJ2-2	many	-	CASSSAPPGVGELFF	TGTGCCAGCAGCTCTGCCCCGCCGGGCGTCGGGGAGCTGTTTTTT
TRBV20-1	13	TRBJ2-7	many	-	CSSYYGGNYEQYF	TGCAGTTCGTACTACGGGGGAAACTACGAGCAGTACTTC
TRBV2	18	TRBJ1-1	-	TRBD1	CASSAGTGGTRINTEAFF	TGTGCCAGCAGCGCCGGGACAGGGGGCACCAGGATCAACACTGAAGCTTTCTTT
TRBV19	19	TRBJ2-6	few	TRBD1	CASRGILGQAPSGANVLTF	TGTGCCAGTAGAGGGATTTTGGGACAGGCTCCCTCTGGGGCCAACGTCCTGACTTTC
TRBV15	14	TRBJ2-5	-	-	CATSRGALYETQYF	TGTGCCACCAGCAGAGGGGCACTTTATGAGACCCAGTACTTC
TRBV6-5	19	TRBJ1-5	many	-	CASSYESLVGPGPNQPQHF	TGTGCCAGCAGTTATGAATCTCTTGTTGGGCCCGGGCCCAATCAGCCCCAGCATTTT
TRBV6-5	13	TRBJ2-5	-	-	CASSYRALETQYF	TGTGCCAGCAGTTACCGGGCGCTAGAGACCCAGTACTTC
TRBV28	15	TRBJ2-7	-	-	CASSLSSGAKYEQYF	TGTGCCAGCAGTTTATCGTCAGGGGCCAAGTACGAGCAGTACTTC
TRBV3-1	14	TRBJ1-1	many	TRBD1	CASSPRQGAGEAFF	TGTGCCAGCAGCCCCCGACAGGGTGCCGGTGAAGCTTTCTTT
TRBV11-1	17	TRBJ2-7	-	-	CASSFARLPGLKNEQYF	TGTGCCAGCAGCTTCGCCCGTCTCCCGGGACTGAAAAACGAGCAGTACTTC
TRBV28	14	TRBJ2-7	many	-	CASSFRLFTYEQYF	TGTGCCAGCAGTTTCCGGTTATTTACCTACGAGCAGTACTTC
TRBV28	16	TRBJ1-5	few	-	CASSSERGGGNQPQHF	TGTGCCAGCAGTTCTGAGCGGGGGGGTGGCAATCAGCCCCAGCATTTT
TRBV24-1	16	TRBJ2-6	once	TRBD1	CATSGTGSSGANVLTF	TGTGCCACCAGTGGGACAGGGAGTTCGGGGGCCAACGTCCTGACTTTC
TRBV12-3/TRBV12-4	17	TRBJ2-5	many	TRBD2	CASSSGLAGGYQETQYF	TGTGCCAGCAGTTCAGGACTAGCGGGGGGGTACCAAGAGACCCAGTACTTC